This T cell receptor beta chain stems from a study of CD8 T cells in ankylosing spondylitis (dated by TCRdb to about 2017). With regard to the full study: To find TCR variants linked to disease, the study profiled T cell receptor beta repertoires in ankylosing spondylitis patients and healthy donors. The full study cohort comprised roughly 24 ankylosing spondylitis patients and over 95 healthy donors. Peripheral blood samples were taken, and synovial fluid was additionally collected from ankylosing spondylitis patients.

The study at large found these results: A CD8+ phenotype was shown by the disease-linked clones, which were found at relatively low frequencies in peripheral blood. Some motif variants were previously reported in synovial fluid and blood of reactive arthritis patients, suggesting common disease-initiation mechanisms. A TCR beta motif of fewer than 10 highly homologous amino acid variants appeared characteristic of blood from ankylosing spondylitis patients. The disease-linked clones were reported to be significantly enriched in matched synovial fluid samples from ankylosing spondylitis patients.

Sequenced using an Illumina HiSeq 2500. TCR beta libraries were prepared by quantitative 5'-RACE with molecular barcodes. On the authors' methods: To identify disease-linked TCR variants, a new computational method was used, one built on a probabilistic model of VDJ rearrangement. The public reads were run again by TCRdb, first through fastp at Q25 and then through MiXCR, and only productive beta chains were kept. Each entry merges the rows of one CDR3 protein and shows their most common DNA and genes. The V and J calls, along with clone size, are taken from TCRdb and not from the paper's own processing. Present in this sample are 100,000 to 150,000 distinct CDR3 sequences, about a tenth of which were seen just once. Together, the top ten hold approximately 3.5% of the sample. Many counts were recorded for this clonotype. No antigen is known for it. Base qualities are missing; no much larger clone stands one base away.

Looking up the germline V gene yields CDR1 SGHTA and CDR2 FQGNSA. Trimming removed 6 bases from V and 3 bases from J; the gene matches leave 11 bases unexplained. Taken from cysteine to phenylalanine, the CDR3 has 15 residues. The only DNA kept is the CDR3, 45 bases in frame from the first base. The sample taken for sequencing was blood, either unsorted or a sorted T cell fraction (not recorded which). The receptor chain draws on TRBV7-2 and TRBJ2-7; 7 central nucleotides agree with TRBD1. The source is a male donor with ankylosing spondylitis or in good health (not recorded which). The CDR3 amino acid sequence is: CASRETGLVRYEQYF. Here is the DNA: TGTGCCAGCAGAGAGACAGGGCTGGTTCGCTACGAGCAGTACTTC.